What follows are 15 T cell receptor beta chains derived from one specimen sequenced in a study of blood T cell repertoires in COVID-19. The data were produced by immunoSEQ multiplex PCR, yet TCRdb's version contains in-frame clones alone and is incomplete. This table has fewer than 350,000 clones, roughly 93% appearing once. Material: PBMCs or T cells enriched from blood (not recorded which). The receptors originated from a woman in her thirties or forties with acute COVID-19.

The V and J genes are TRBV15 and TRBJ2-3; D uncertain. The germline V gene has CDR1 LNHNV and CDR2 YYDKDF (reference sequence). This CDR3 spans 14 amino acids. Trimming removed 1 base from V and 9 bases from J, with 14 bases in between. In nucleotides, the CDR3 is TGTGCCACCAGCAGAGTGGTCGTGGAGAGGACGCAGTATTTT. Protein: CATSRVVVERTQYF.

V usage is TRBV19 and J usage is TRBJ1-5, with 9 bases aligning to TRBD1. Trimming at V came to 5 bases and at J to 8 bases, leaving 10 bases not matched to a gene. This CDR3 comprises 15 residues. Germline V CDR1 and CDR2: LNHDA, SQIVND (reference sequence). The CDR3 bases are TGTGCCAGTAGTTCAGCAGGACAGGGGAATAAGCCCCAGCATTTT. This encodes CASSSAGQGNKPQHF.

This clone was recorded only once. This chain joins TRBV5-1 and TRBJ2-1; no reliable D call. This CDR3 has 13 amino acids. Trimming left V 4 bases short and J 9 bases short, with 14 bases between. Per the germline V gene, CDR1 is SGHRS and CDR2 is YFSETQ. CDR3 sequence (DNA): TGCGCCAGCAGCCCGAGAGATCTCGGTGAGCAGTTCTTC. Translated: CASSPRDLGEQFF.

This chain connects TRBV9 to TRBJ2-3; 9 bases match TRBD2. This CDR3 is built from 16 residues. CDR1 is SGDLS and CDR2 is YYNGEE in the germline V gene. With 4 bases clipped from V and 6 bases from J, the junction kept 12 bases outside the gene matches. CDR3 in amino acids: CASSTGGLAYKDTQYF. In DNA, the CDR3 is TGTGCCAGCAGCACCGGAGGACTAGCGTACAAGGATACGCAGTATTTT.

This chain uses TRBV12-3 or TRBV12-4 with TRBJ2-5; D uncertain. Trimming pared 1 base from V and 1 base from J, leaving 4 bases between. There are 13 residues in the CDR3. The CDR3 sequence is CASSLGLQETQYF. The DNA for the CDR3 is TGTGCCAGCAGTTTAGGACTCCAAGAGACCCAGTACTTC.

V usage is TRBV28 and J usage is TRBJ1-2; 9 nucleotides align to TRBD1. The CDR3 sequence is 15 residues long. Looked up from germline, CDR1 is MDHEN and CDR2 is SYDVKM. The V segment lost 5 bases and the J segment 2 bases; nucleotides outside the gene matches: 6. CDR3 amino acids: CASSPGTGRNYGYTF. The DNA for the CDR3 is TGTGCCAGCAGTCCCGGGACAGGGAGGAACTATGGCTACACCTTC.

This rearrangement joins TRBV9 to TRBJ2-4; a weak D match, TRBD2 (6 bases). The CDR3 is made up of 16 amino acids. V lost 4 bases and J lost 3, with 17 bases in between. Germline V gives CDR1 SGDLS, CDR2 YYNGEE. CDR3 residues: CASSSSLEGGKNIQYF. CDR3 in DNA: TGTGCCAGCAGCTCGTCCTTGGAGGGTGGCAAAAACATTCAGTACTTC. Supplemented by reference TRBV9 and TRBJ2-4, the full variable domain reads DSGVTQTPKHLITATGQRVTLRCSPRSGDLSVYWYQQSLDQGLQFLIQYYNGEERAKGNILERFSAQQFPDLHSELNLSSLELGDSALYFCASSSSLEGGKNIQYFGAGTRLSVL.

The chain couples TRBV5-4 to TRBJ1-2, with D tentatively TRBD1 (5 bases). V was cut by 4 bases and J by 14 bases, with 18 bases left in between. Germline CDR1 and CDR2: SGHNT and YYREEE (reference sequence). The length of the CDR3 is 12 residues. CDR3 nucleotide sequence: TGTGCCAGCAGCCACGACAGTTACCGGGGGACCTTC. This encodes CASSHDSYRGTF.

The chain links TRBV30 to TRBJ2-7, with 10 bases fitting TRBD1. The germline V gene encodes CDR1 GTSNPN and CDR2 SVGIG (reference sequence). The CDR3 length is 14 residues. After removal of 2 bases from V and 3 bases from J, the junction contained 4 bases not matched to a gene. CDR3 coding DNA: TGTGCCTGGAGTCCGACAGGGGGCGGCTACGAGCAGTACTTC. Translating it yields CAWSPTGGGYEQYF.

This rearrangement joins TRBV7-6 to TRBJ2-1; 9 bases are shared with TRBD2. Trimming cost V 5 bases and J 0 bases; bases outside gene matches: 2. CDR3 length: 15 residues. From germline, CDR1 is SGHVS and CDR2 FNYEAQ. CDR3 DNA: TGTGCCAGCAGCATTAGCGGGAGCTCCTACAATGAGCAGTTCTTC. As protein: CASSISGSSYNEQFF. Full variable domain (outside the CDR3, taken from reference TRBV7-6 and TRBJ2-1): GAGVSQSPRYKVTKRGQDVALRCDPISGHVSLYWYRQALGQGPEFLTYFNYEAQQDKSGLPNDRFSAERPEGSISTLTIQRTEQRDSAMYRCASSISGSSYNEQFFGPGTRLTVL.

V is TRBV4-1 and J is TRBJ2-1, with TRBD2 matching 8 bases. The germline CDR1 and CDR2 sequences are MGHRA and YSYEKL. The CDR3 contains 16 residues. Unmatched junction bases numbered 5, after V lost 4 bases and J lost 0 bases. In DNA, the CDR3 is TGCGCCAGCAGCCCGAGCGGGAGCTTCTCCTACAATGAGCAGTTCTTC. Residues: CASSPSGSFSYNEQFF.

This clone was found a few times. The chain is built from TRBV11-3 and TRBJ1-1; D is uncertain. The CDR3 contains 15 residues. Germline lookup yields CDR1 SGHNT and CDR2 YENEEA. Trimming took off 5 bases at V and 0 bases at J, with 13 bases between the two ends. The CDR3 protein is CASSVGGDMNTEAFF. DNA for the CDR3: TGTGCCAGCAGCGTAGGCGGGGATATGAACACTGAAGCTTTCTTT.

The chain joins TRBV4-3 to TRBJ2-1; D not resolved. The CDR3 has 14 amino acids. Trimming removed 0 bases at V and 9 bases at J, with 12 bases between. Looked up from germline, CDR1 is LGHNA and CDR2 is YSLEER. The CDR3 spells CASSQDHGFSEQFF. DNA of the CDR3: TGCGCCAGCAGCCAAGATCACGGGTTTAGTGAGCAGTTCTTC.

The J gene is TRBJ1-2, the V gene TRBV4-2, with no clear D. This CDR3 has 16 amino acids. Trimming took off 0 bases at V and 2 bases at J, with 13 bases between the two ends. CDR1 is LGHNA and CDR2 is YNFKEQ in the germline V gene. The CDR3 DNA reads as TGTGCCAGCAGCCAAGATCTGCGAGGGATAAACTATGGCTACACCTTC. This sequence encodes CASSQDLRGINYGYTF.

The CDR3 sequence: CASSPSLAGGETQYF. The CDR3, as DNA: TGTGCCAGCAGCCCCTCACTAGCGGGAGGAGAGACCCAGTACTTC. The chain is built from TRBV7-9 and TRBJ2-5, with TRBD2 matching 12 bases. J gave up 4 bases and V 5 bases, and 5 bases lay outside the gene matches. The CDR3 covers 15 residues. The germline gives CDR1 SEHNR, CDR2 FQNEAQ (reference sequence). Full variable domain (rest looked up from reference TRBV7-9 and TRBJ2-5): DTGVSQNPRHKITKRGQNVTFRCDPISEHNRLYWYRQTLGQGPEFLTYFQNEAQLEKSRLLSDRFSAERPKGSFSTLEIQRTEQGDSAMYLCASSPSLAGGETQYFGPGTRLLVL.